The clone carrying this T cell receptor beta chain has just a few counts. Its specificity is not known. The CDR3 covers 16 residues. Germline V gene sequence: CDR1 SGHRS, CDR2 YFSETQ. V dropped 0 bases and J dropped 0; count of bases not matched to a gene: 5. TCRdb's table, derived via immunoSEQ multiplex PCR, lists solely in-frame clones and lacks some. The top ten hold roughly 4.7% of the sample, which has 150,000 to 200,000 clones, 80% to 90% seen once. This record belongs to a study of lymphopenia after photon versus proton radiotherapy. Study outcomes and limitations: Post-nadir TCR diversity decline inversely tracked overall survival among those who died.

The source was peripheral blood, collected from a patient treated with photon-based radiotherapy. The rearrangement joins TRBV5-1 to TRBJ2-7, with 8 positions matching TRBD2. The source of this sequence is a man aged 50 to 60 with gastric cancer. DNA for the CDR3: TGCGCCAGCAGCTTGGCCACTAGCGGTTCCTCCTACGAGCAGTACTTC. Protein: CASSLATSGSSYEQYF.